The clone carrying this T cell receptor (beta chain) was observed once. V was pared by 5 bases and J by 4 bases, with 10 bases of the junction left unmatched. The CDR3 totals 15 residues. Germline loops: CDR1 SGHDT, CDR2 YYEEEE. These data belong to a study of shared clonotypes between healthy human individuals. CD45RO-negative, CCR7-positively selected cells formed the naive CD8 fraction, excluding terminally differentiated effector memory CD45RA+ cells. Measured with immunoSEQ multiplex PCR; TCRdb has only the in-frame clones, and not every one. The table lists around 2,000,000 clones, about 95% of them singletons.

This sequence joins TRBV5-6 and TRBJ2-7; 9 bases fit TRBD1. Sequencing input: naive CD8+ T cells sorted from blood. This clonotype was sampled from a man in his late teens or twenties in good health. The CDR3 bases are TGTGCCAGCAGTTCGGACAGGGGTCGGTTGTACGAGCAGTACTTC. Translating gives CASSSDRGRLYEQYF.